There are a few counts of the clone carrying this TCR beta chain. Its antigen is not known. The data belong to a study of T cells in Graves' hyperthyroidism and ophthalmopathy. Broader study findings: With a median lead of 6.5 months before onset, the model predicted ophthalmopathy.

What was amplified from RNA transcripts were TCR beta CDR3 regions. HTBI primers were employed in a first-round RT-PCR of the TCR CDR3. TCRdb re-called the multiplex PCR reads through MiXCR, storing one row per CDR3 protein. The table records fewer than 800,000 distinct CDR3 sequences, roughly 17% of them present only once. Stable Graves' hyperthyroidism meant no ophthalmopathy progression within 18 months. Newly diagnosed hyperthyroidism, duration under 2 months, in patients aged 18 to 65. Looked up from germline, CDR1 is KGHSH and CDR2 is LQKENI. This CDR3 has 14 amino acids. The V gene end was trimmed by 4 bases and the J gene end by 0 bases; junction bases not matched to a gene: 3.

The gene calls are TRBV18 and TRBJ2-7; 7 bases map to TRBD1. This clonotype originated in a man between 18 and 35 years old with Graves' hyperthyroidism. Sequencing was done on a sample of blood. CDR3 bases: TGTGCCAGCTCACAGGACAGGAACTCCTACGAGCAGTACTTC. Translated: CASSQDRNSYEQYF.